These T cell receptor beta chains were read from a single sample in a study of cytomegalovirus exposure and HLA in healthy donors. TCRdb's copy holds only in-frame clones and misses some; the assay was immunoSEQ multiplex PCR. The sample data list about 200,000 clones. The specimen was PBMCs. All receptors derive from a boy aged 5 to 17 in good health and CMV-seronegative. CDR3s include the opening cysteine and the closing phenylalanine or tryptophan. D genes are given only for firm matches.

D gene: TRBD2
V gene: TRBV7-9
J gene: TRBJ2-1
CDR3 protein: CASSLLAGAGNEQFF
CDR3 DNA: TGTGCCAGCAGCTTACTAGCGGGGGCAGGTAATGAGCAGTTCTTC

D gene: -
V gene: TRBV7-9
J gene: TRBJ2-3
CDR3 protein: CASSGGTDTQYF
CDR3 DNA: TGTGCCAGCAGCGGAGGAACAGATACGCAGTATTTT

D gene: -
V gene: TRBV2
J gene: TRBJ2-2
CDR3 protein: CASFSGGWTKTGELFF
CDR3 DNA: TGTGCCAGCTTCAGCGGTGGGTGGACTAAAACCGGGGAGCTGTTTTTT

D gene: TRBD2
V gene: TRBV5-4
J gene: TRBJ2-5
CDR3 protein: CASSFRGEETQYF
CDR3 DNA: TGTGCCAGCAGCTTCCGGGGGGAAGAGACCCAGTACTTC

D gene: TRBD1
V gene: TRBV14
J gene: TRBJ1-1
CDR3 protein: CASSRYRGRNTEAFF
CDR3 DNA: TGTGCCAGCAGCCGATACAGGGGGCGGAACACTGAAGCTTTCTTT

D gene: -
V gene: TRBV7-6
J gene: TRBJ2-7
CDR3 protein: CASSFRDNPSYEQYF
CDR3 DNA: TGTGCCAGCAGCTTTAGGGACAACCCCAGCTACGAGCAGTACTTC

D gene: -
V gene: TRBV4-2
J gene: TRBJ2-5
CDR3 protein: CASSGGAETQYF
CDR3 DNA: TGTGCCAGCAGTGGGGGGGCGGAGACCCAGTACTTC

D gene: -
V gene: TRBV7-9
J gene: TRBJ2-6
CDR3 protein: CASSSIRQNSGANVLTF
CDR3 DNA: TGTGCCAGCAGCTCGATCCGACAGAACTCTGGGGCCAACGTCCTGACTTTC

D gene: TRBD1
V gene: TRBV6-5
J gene: TRBJ2-1
CDR3 protein: CASSPGQGEDEQFF
CDR3 DNA: TGTGCCAGCAGTCCGGGACAGGGGGAGGATGAGCAGTTCTTC

D gene: -
V gene: TRBV30
J gene: TRBJ1-1
CDR3 protein: CAWRAGLSTEAFF
CDR3 DNA: TGTGCCTGGCGTGCAGGGTTATCGACTGAAGCTTTCTTT

D gene: -
V gene: TRBV2
J gene: TRBJ1-2
CDR3 protein: CASSLLADNYGYTF
CDR3 DNA: TGTGCCAGCAGTCTTTTGGCGGATAACTATGGCTACACCTTC

D gene: -
V gene: TRBV4-3
J gene: TRBJ2-2
CDR3 protein: CASSQEGSGGNTGELFF
CDR3 DNA: TGCGCCAGCAGCCAAGAGGGTTCCGGGGGTAACACCGGGGAGCTGTTTTTT